The 9 T cell receptor beta chains below come from one sample, sequenced in a study of blood T cell repertoires in COVID-19. Libraries were prepared by immunoSEQ multiplex PCR; TCRdb keeps only in-frame clonotypes and omits some of them. Of hundreds of thousands of clones listed, 86% are singletons. Sequences were obtained from peripheral blood. All receptors derive from a woman in her 30s with active or convalescent COVID-19.

The rearrangement joins TRBV30 to TRBJ2-1; TRBD1 aligns across 9 bases. The trim removed 1 base at V and 2 bases at J, leaving 3 bases unmatched. The CDR3 runs to 15 residues. Germline V gene data show CDR1 as GTSNPN and CDR2 as SVGIG (reference sequence). As DNA, the CDR3 is TGTGCCTGGAGTGCCGGGACAGGGACCTACAATGAGCAGTTCTTC. Residues: CAWSAGTGTYNEQFF.

To note about this clone: Germline is not matched at one junction end, which may reflect a read error. This chain joins TRBV2 and TRBJ1-2, with 7 bases identical to TRBD1. The CDR3 length is 10 residues. CDR1 is SNHLY, CDR2 FYNNEI, per germline. Written as DNA, the CDR3 is TGTGCCAGCAGCTTCGGGACAGACCACTTC. This translates into CASSFGTDHF.

The DNA for the CDR3 is TGTGCCAGCAACAATGGCGGGGAGGGGGTTAGCTACACCTTC. Protein sequence: CASNNGGEGVSYTF. The chain employs TRBV5-4 and TRBJ1-2; maybe TRBD1 (6 bases). The germline CDR1 and CDR2 sequences are SGHNT and YYREEE (reference sequence). Trimming removed 6 bases at V and 9 bases at J, with 21 bases between. The CDR3 is 14 amino acids.

The chain recombines TRBV2 with TRBJ2-1; the D gene is possibly TRBD2 (6 bases). The length of the CDR3 is 13 residues. CDR1 and CDR2 from the germline V gene are SNHLY and FYNNEI. Trimming removed 11 bases from V and 4 bases from J, with 15 bases in between. The CDR3 sequence is CASGDLRYNEQFF. The CDR3 bases are TGTGCCTCGGGGGATTTAAGATACAATGAGCAGTTCTTC.

The V call is TRBV4-1, the J call TRBJ2-3, with D tentatively TRBD2 (6 bases). The CDR3 covers 17 residues. Germline V gene sequence: CDR1 MGHRA, CDR2 YSYEKL. Trimming left V 3 bases short and J 2 bases short, with 18 bases between. The CDR3 is CASSQEQSRGDTDTQYF. CDR3 in DNA: TGCGCCAGCAGCCAGGAACAGTCGCGGGGCGACACAGATACGCAGTATTTT.

This rearrangement joins TRBV7-6 to TRBJ2-1; a possible D gene is TRBD1 (7 bases). Germline lookup yields CDR1 SGHVS and CDR2 FNYEAQ. V was pared by 1 base and J by 7 bases, with 11 bases between. The CDR3 is 14 amino acids. CDR3 DNA: TGTGCCAGCAGCTTAGAGGCAGGGGGGAATGAGCAGTTCTTC. Its protein product is CASSLEAGGNEQFF.

The CDR3 DNA reads TGTGCCAGCAGCGCGGACAGGGGGTACACTGAAGCTTTCTTT. It specifies CASSADRGYTEAFF. The chain links TRBV5-4 to TRBJ1-1, with 10 nucleotides matching TRBD1. The germline V gene has CDR1 SGHNT and CDR2 YYREEE (reference sequence). The CDR3 has 14 amino acids. V was clipped by 4 bases and J by 3 bases; unmatched bases: 3.

The V call is TRBV2, the J call TRBJ1-3; a weak D match, TRBD1 (5 bases). V lost 6 bases to trimming and J lost 2 bases, with 8 bases between them. The germline V gene has CDR1 SNHLY and CDR2 FYNNEI. This CDR3 spans 13 amino acids. The CDR3 nucleotides read TGTGCCAGCAGACCCAGGGCTGGAAACACCATATATTTT. It translates to CASRPRAGNTIYF.

This chain joins TRBV4-1 and TRBJ1-4; D gene unclear. CDR1 and CDR2 from the germline V gene are MGHRA and YSYEKL. The CDR3 is 15 amino acids. Trimming removed 0 bases from V and 8 bases from J, with 13 bases in between. The CDR3 protein is CASSQDATSGEKLFF. CDR3 DNA sequence: TGCGCCAGCAGCCAAGACGCGACGTCGGGGGAAAAACTGTTTTTT.